The clone carrying this T cell receptor delta chain counts as medium-sized. The sample comes from a study of gamma-delta T cells after stem cell transplantation. TCRdb re-called the RT-PCR reads via CATT. The repertoire includes thousands of delta-chain clones, less than 4.5% of them detected once, and 41% sits in the top ten. From germline, CDR1 is GEAIGNYY and CDR2 EKD. The CDR3 has 18 amino acids. V lost 0 bases to trimming and J lost 4 bases; unmatched junction nucleotides: 11. The gene calls are TRDV2 and TRDJ1; 12 bases fit TRDD3. Sample: gamma-delta T cells. The sequence came from a human donor. It is not recorded whose cells these are; they may come from a transplant donor. As DNA, the CDR3 is TGTGCCTGTGACACCGGCTTACTACTGGGGGATACCCGCGATAAACTCATCTTT. This codes for CACDTGLLLGDTRDKLIF.